This entry is about one TCR beta chain. This record comes from a study of cytomegalovirus exposure and HLA in healthy donors. The CDR3 runs 18 residues. Germline-derived CDR1 and CDR2 are MNHNS and SASEGT. Trimming cost V 1 base and J 1 base; bases outside gene matches: 11. With 60 Vbeta and 13 Jbeta primers, the PCR was carried out. Profiling relied on immunoSEQ multiplex PCR, and the TCRdb table lists in-frame clones only, not all of them. The sample contains approximately 150,000 clones, around four fifths of which appear only once. The sequenced material came from PBMCs. The sequence was collected from a girl aged 5 to 17 in good health and CMV-seropositive. This chain joins TRBV6-1 and TRBJ1-1; 8 positions match TRBD1. CDR3 loop: CASSEVFQGARRNTEAFF. Written as DNA, the CDR3 is TGTGCCAGCAGTGAAGTCTTCCAGGGGGCTCGGAGGAACACTGAAGCTTTCTTT.